The T cell receptor (beta chain) under discussion was sequenced for a study of T cells in localized non-small cell lung cancer. A remark on this clone: Its antigen remains unidentified.

This CDR3 has 14 residues. Germline trimming cut 6 bases from V and 4 bases from J; bases unmatched to any gene: 7. The germline V gene encodes CDR1 ENHRY and CDR2 SYGVKD. Profiled with immunoSEQ multiplex PCR; TCRdb holds only in-frame clones, not every one. The sample contains over 30,000 clones, approximately 81% of which appear only once. Study-level results: There was higher T cell clonality in uninvolved adjacent lung than in tumor, and it was highest there.

This TCR derives from a male donor aged 60 or older with stage II squamous cell lung carcinoma. The sample consisted of peripheral blood, taken before any cancer treatment. The chain employs TRBV10-3 and TRBJ2-7; 9 positions match TRBD2. The DNA of the CDR3 is TGTGCCATCAGCGCGGGAGGGGGGGTTTACGAGCAGTACTTC. It encodes CAISAGGGVYEQYF.